One sample yielded the 11 T cell receptor beta chains listed below, sequenced in a study of cytomegalovirus exposure and HLA in healthy donors. The method was immunoSEQ multiplex PCR; TCRdb's version includes in-frame clones alone and lacks a portion of them. In the table there are 120,000 to 150,000 clones, just under 85% of which are singletons. The sample consisted of PBMCs. Receptors were obtained from a woman aged 30 to 39 in good health and CMV-seronegative.

A few counts support this clone. The CDR3 DNA follows: TGTGCCTGGAGCCCGTGGACAGGGGATCGGGGTGAAGCTTTCTTT. As protein: CAWSPWTGDRGEAFF. The rearrangement joins TRBV30 to TRBJ1-1; TRBD1 aligns across 9 bases. This CDR3 contains 15 residues. Germline V CDR1 and CDR2: GTSNPN, SVGIG (reference sequence). V lost 3 bases and J lost 7; bases outside the gene matches: 12.

This clone showed up just a few times. V usage is TRBV11-2 and J usage is TRBJ1-6; D remains ambiguous. Germline V CDR1 and CDR2: SGHAT, FQNNGV. V lost 4 bases and J lost 8, with 15 bases in between. This CDR3 comprises 15 residues. The CDR3 spells CASSSRPGVDSPLHF. CDR3 coding DNA: TGTGCCAGCAGCTCGCGTCCCGGTGTCGATTCACCCCTCCACTTT.

The genes are TRBV11-2 and TRBJ1-1; no clear D gene. Germline-derived CDR1 and CDR2 are SGHAT and FQNNGV. The CDR3 loop spans 12 amino acids. V was trimmed by 1 base and J by 8 bases, leaving 8 bases between them. The CDR3 reads CASSLGGKEAFF. In nucleotides, the CDR3 is TGTGCCAGCAGCTTAGGTGGCAAAGAAGCTTTCTTT.

This rearrangement joins TRBV7-9 to TRBJ2-1, with a tentative D call TRBD2 (6 bases). Per the germline V gene, CDR1 is SEHNR and CDR2 is FQNEAQ (reference sequence). This CDR3 is 18 amino acids long. Trimming took 5 bases from V and 1 from J, leaving 21 bases between them. The CDR3 here is CASSPGGTTGRSYNEQFF. As DNA, the CDR3 is TGTGCCAGCAGCCCAGGAGGGACGACCGGGCGGTCCTACAATGAGCAGTTCTTC.

This rearrangement joins TRBV5-1 to TRBJ1-1, with D unclear. The germline CDR1 and CDR2 sequences are SGHRS and YFSETQ. This CDR3 is 15 amino acids long. Trimming took 0 bases from V and 7 from J, leaving 16 bases between them. CDR3 nucleotides: TGCGCCAGCAGCTTGGAAGTCAGTGTGGTCCATGAAGCTTTCTTT. Protein product: CASSLEVSVVHEAFF.

The CDR3 spells CASSGGQGGIRSNSEAFF. CDR3 DNA: TGCGCCAGCAGCGGAGGACAGGGGGGCATTCGTAGTAACTCTGAAGCTTTCTTT. The chain carries TRBV5-1 and TRBJ1-1; 10 positions match TRBD1. The CDR3 runs 18 residues. Germline V gene sequence: CDR1 SGHRS, CDR2 YFSETQ. V dropped 4 bases and J dropped 6; count of bases not matched to a gene: 18. Full variable domain (outside the CDR3, taken from reference TRBV5-1 and TRBJ1-1): KAGVTQTPRYLIKTRGQQVTLSCSPISGHRSVSWYQQTPGQGLQFLFEYFSETQRNKGNFPGRFSGRQFSNSRSEMNVSTLELGDSALYLCASSGGQGGIRSNSEAFFGQGTRLTVV.

This clone appeared many times. This chain links TRBV7-9 with TRBJ1-2, with 10 bases matching TRBD1. V was clipped by 1 base and J by 8 bases; unmatched bases: 13. The CDR3 consists of 17 residues. From germline, CDR1 is SEHNR and CDR2 FQNEAQ (reference sequence). The CDR3 region has the DNA TGTGCCAGCAGCTTAGAGGGGGGTGGGACAGGGGTTCAGGGCTACACCTTC. Protein sequence: CASSLEGGGTGVQGYTF.

The V and J genes are TRBV7-9 and TRBJ2-5; weak D call: TRBD1 (6 bases). CDR1 is SEHNR, CDR2 FQNEAQ, per germline (reference sequence). V was cut by 0 bases and J by 2 bases, with 16 bases left in between. The CDR3 covers 17 residues. The CDR3 reads CASSLAGVYREQETQYF. The CDR3 DNA reads as TGTGCCAGCAGCTTAGCGGGAGTATACAGGGAACAAGAGACCCAGTACTTC.

The V call is TRBV5-1, the J call TRBJ2-5; perhaps TRBD2 as D (6 bases). V shed 7 bases and J shed 3 bases, with 16 bases lying between them. Germline V gene lookup returns CDR1 SGHRS and CDR2 YFSETQ. This CDR3 has 14 amino acids. CDR3 nucleotide sequence: TGCGCCAGCGCCATGGGGGGTTCTGAAGAGACCCAGTACTTC. It is translated as CASAMGGSEETQYF.

The rearrangement links TRBV18 to TRBJ2-7; maybe TRBD2 (6 bases). Between the trimmed V and J ends, which lost 5 bases and 3 bases, there was a span of 14 bases. The germline V gene has CDR1 KGHSH and CDR2 LQKENI. There are 14 residues in the CDR3. The CDR3 here is CASSNPGRDYEQYF. The CDR3 DNA reads TGTGCCAGCTCAAACCCCGGGAGAGACTACGAGCAGTACTTC.

The chain is built from TRBV5-6 and TRBJ2-7; tentatively, D is TRBD2 (6 bases). Germline-derived CDR1 and CDR2 are SGHDT and YYEEEE. The CDR3 sequence is 14 residues long. Between the trimmed V and J ends, which lost 4 bases and 6 bases, there was a span of 17 bases. The CDR3 reads CASSLKQTEGEQYF. CDR3 nucleotides: TGTGCCAGCAGCCTGAAGCAGACGGAGGGCGAGCAGTACTTC.